This TCR beta chain originates from a study of blood T cell repertoires in COVID-19. Across the study: In each case, the material was cDNA or gDNA derived from T cells, B-cell-depleted T cells, or PBMCs.

The CDR3 runs to 16 residues. CDR1 is KGHSH, CDR2 LQKENI, per germline. V shed 3 bases, J shed 0 bases, and the junction held 4 bases outside the gene matches. In the original processing: Reference gene primer amplification in the assay estimated nucleated cell counts. The table came from immunoSEQ multiplex PCR; TCRdb's copy has only in-frame clones and leaves some out. D and trimming were read from the DNA, whereas the V and J calls and clone size are those reported in that table. Of around 200,000 clones in the sample, just over 85% are singletons; the top ten hold less than 4.5%. Sequenced input: peripheral blood. The gene calls are TRBV18 and TRBJ1-2; 10 nucleotides agree with TRBD1. This receptor was taken from a man aged 45 to 65 with acute or convalescent COVID-19. The CDR3 region is CASSPRDRGSNYGYTF. As DNA, the CDR3 is TGTGCCAGCTCACCCCGGGACAGGGGATCTAACTATGGCTACACCTTC.